This T cell receptor beta chain emerged from a study of T-cell memory formation after mild COVID-19. Study observations and caveats: Certain responding clones were present in pre-infection memory, suggesting participation of cross-reactive memory.

This clonotype has only a few counts. The antigen is not known. TCRdb called the 5' RACE reads again in MiXCR, with one record for every CDR3 protein. The sample holds 200,000 to 300,000 distinct CDR3 sequences; around a tenth are singletons and the top ten take under 25%. The CDR3 loop spans 15 amino acids. The V and J ends lost 1 base and 2 bases respectively, with 11 bases between them. CDR1 and CDR2 from the germline V gene are SGHRS and YFSETQ. This TCR was recovered from a man aged 18 to 29 who had mild COVID-19 (a few samples of this study predate the infection). Cell type and time point are not known. The rearrangement joins TRBV5-1 to TRBJ2-3; possibly TRBD2 for D (5 bases). The sequenced material came from PBMCs or a T cell subset sorted from them (not recorded which). CDR3 DNA: TGCGCCAGCAGCTTGTCGTCGACTATCACAGATACGCAGTATTTT. It translates to CASSLSSTITDTQYF. The variable domain in full, completed from reference TRBV5-1 and TRBJ2-3, reads KAGVTQTPRYLIKTRGQQVTLSCSPISGHRSVSWYQQTPGQGLQFLFEYFSETQRNKGNFPGRFSGRQFSNSRSEMNVSTLELGDSALYLCASSLSSTITDTQYFGPGTRLTVL.